This T cell receptor beta chain was profiled in a study of cytomegalovirus exposure and HLA in healthy donors. Trimming cost V 4 bases and J 5 bases, with 21 bases left between them. The CDR3 sequence is 16 residues long. Germline CDR1 SGHDT, CDR2 YYEEEE. The PCR contained 60 Vbeta and 13 Jbeta primers. Libraries were prepared by immunoSEQ multiplex PCR; TCRdb keeps only in-frame clonotypes and omits some of them. The data contain fewer than 200,000 clones, under 90% of them singletons. Though nominally healthy at sampling, donors likely had unrecorded immune exposures. The origin of this receptor is a male donor in good health and CMV-seronegative. This rearrangement joins TRBV5-6 to TRBJ2-5; D possibly corresponds to TRBD2 (5 bases). Material for sequencing was PBMCs. CDR3 bases: TGTGCCAGCAGCAAACCTATCGGGGAGTTTTGGGAGACCCAGTACTTC. It specifies CASSKPIGEFWETQYF.